This TCR beta chain was captured by sequencing in a study of blood T cell repertoires in COVID-19. Study-level background: T cells, B-cell-depleted T cells, or PBMCs provided the cDNA or gDNA that served as material.

Produced via immunoSEQ multiplex PCR; TCRdb's table is partial and in-frame only. Of around 150,000 clones in the sample, roughly 82% were seen once. The germline CDR1 and CDR2 sequences are LGHDT and YNNKEL (reference sequence). This CDR3 region has 20 residues. J was trimmed by 0 bases and V by 4 bases; bases with no gene match: 16. Sequencing was performed on peripheral blood. This TCR came from an older man with acute or convalescent COVID-19. The J gene is TRBJ1-2, the V gene TRBV3-1 (or the pseudogene TRBV3-2); TRBD1 agrees at 11 bases. CDR3 DNA: TGTGCCAGCAGCCCCTCCCTGCTTGGACAGGGGGCGATTTCTAACTATGGCTACACCTTC. It is translated as CASSPSLLGQGAISNYGYTF.